This TCR beta chain was recovered during a study of T cell responses to AZD1222 COVID-19 vaccine (dated by TCRdb to the early 2020s). Background for the entire study: TCR sequencing covered approximately 230 trial participants: 200 to 220 given two doses of AZD1222 and approximately 26 given two doses of MenACWY control vaccine. Trial participants were enrolled by age into subgroups of 18-55, 56-69 and 70-plus years, and roughly 150, 30 and 60 TCR-sequenced participants, respectively, were included in these subgroups. Summary of the overall study and its limitations: Participants were mostly white British, with more females than males. The authors suggested clonal diversity may have been underestimated. The whole spike protein was spanned by vaccine-associated CD4 TCRs, and dominant responses were seen in regions 160-218 and 743-854. Nearly half of unique spike-specific TCRs reportedly recognized epitopes outside regions mutated in the B.1.351 and B.1.1.7 variants. Spike-specific TCR breadth and depth rose significantly after two AZD1222 doses compared with day 0 and with MenACWY recipients. Conclusions about previously exposed vaccinees are limited because only 6 or 7 AZD1222 recipients were SARS-CoV-2 seropositive at baseline. The 56-69-year group was small, and its depth increase did not reach significance, likely because of low power. No day 14 peak-response samples were available, so repertoires were characterized only after the peak T cell response.

Comments on this clone: Its antigen remains undetermined. Base quality data are lacking; no much larger clone is found one base away.

In the paper's terms, the time point label means: baseline before first vaccination. This specimen's treatment or condition label, interpreted: meningococcal conjugate vaccine given as trial control. Vaccinee samples came from UK trials COV001 and COV002, including a single-blind randomized controlled phase 2/3 trial of AZD1222 (ChAdOx1 nCoV-19) in healthy adults. For TCRbeta chain sequencing, PBMC samples were collected from trial participants at day 0 and at day 28 after the second dose. The CDR3 regions of human TCRbeta chains were analyzed by immunosequencing. Processing in the source paper ran as follows. TCRs in the repertoires were compared against a reference library of SARS-CoV-2-specific TCRs that had been generated with the MIRA antigen-specificity platform. Breadth was defined as the fraction of unique TCRs that were SARS-CoV-2-associated, and depth was defined as the fraction of total T cells that were SARS-CoV-2-associated. Using the MIRA data, every spike-specific TCR was mapped to the spike region that the TCR reacted to and assigned to either a CD4 or a CD8 class. Log10-transformed breadth and depth values were compared by one-way ANOVA with Sidak's multiple comparisons tests. The clones in this table, taken by TCRdb from immuneACCESS, are in-frame only. Not every clone is retained; where verified, under half of the shortfall comes from an unresolved V gene, and the cause of the rest is unknown. The V and J calls and clone size were taken over from that table, and D and trimming were inferred from the DNA. Recorded for this sample are 90,000 to 110,000 clones; 88% of them occurred a single time. Clones ranked in the top ten supply roughly 13% of the sample.

Material: peripheral blood, obtained on day 0 of MenACWY control vaccination. The clonotype originates from an adult in good health.

The CDR3 reads CASSDRGRVLSEQYF. The bases read TGTGCCAGCAGCGACAGGGGGCGGGTTTTGTCCGAGCAGTACTTC. The chain links TRBV11-2 with TRBJ2-7; 10 of the junction bases match TRBD1. V is trimmed back by 5 bases and J by 6 bases, and the junction contains 10 bases that no gene match accounts for. Spanning cysteine to phenylalanine, the CDR3 consists of 15 amino acids. The CDR3 DNA has 45 bases and is translated from base 1. Looking up the germline V gene yields CDR1 SGHAT and CDR2 FQNNGV. Reference TRBV11-2 and TRBJ2-7 proteins supply the regions before and after the CDR3; the full variable domain is: EAGVAQSPRYKIIEKRQSVAFWCNPISGHATLYWYQQILGQGPKLLIQFQNNGVVDDSQLPKDRFSAERLKGVDSTLKIQPAKLEDSAVYLCASSDRGRVLSEQYFGPGTRLTVT.